Here is one TCR beta chain with its context. The antigen is not known. The J segment lost 1 base and the V segment lost 4 bases, leaving 11 bases of the junction unmatched. The length of the CDR3 is 17 residues. The V gene's germline CDR1 is SQVTM and CDR2 ANQGSEA. Expressed TCRB transcripts were sequenced, since all the RNA that had been isolated was reverse transcribed. An average of about 3.57 million reads was obtained for naive, central memory and regulatory T cell samples. Sequencing used immunoSEQ multiplex PCR; TCRdb keeps in-frame clones, though not all of them. The top ten hold less than 2.5% of the sample, which has tens of thousands of clones, approximately 72% seen once. The data were taken from a study of beta chain features in type 1 diabetes. Overall study results and limits: Relative to healthy donors, patients appeared to have naive, central memory and Treg TCRB repertoires that were more similar. Type 1 diabetes patients had moderately but significantly shorter TCRB CDR3s in all four CD4+ subsets. Reads derived from cDNA could over-represent cells showing high TCR expression.

The chain carries TRBV29-1 and TRBJ2-1; 9 bases fit TRBD2. Sequenced material: Tregs from blood. The receptor's source is a woman younger than 35 with type 1 diabetes. The CDR3 bases are TGCAGCGTTGTTTCTCGCGGGAGGGCGGGGTCCTACAATGAGCAGTTCTTC. It specifies CSVVSRGRAGSYNEQFF.